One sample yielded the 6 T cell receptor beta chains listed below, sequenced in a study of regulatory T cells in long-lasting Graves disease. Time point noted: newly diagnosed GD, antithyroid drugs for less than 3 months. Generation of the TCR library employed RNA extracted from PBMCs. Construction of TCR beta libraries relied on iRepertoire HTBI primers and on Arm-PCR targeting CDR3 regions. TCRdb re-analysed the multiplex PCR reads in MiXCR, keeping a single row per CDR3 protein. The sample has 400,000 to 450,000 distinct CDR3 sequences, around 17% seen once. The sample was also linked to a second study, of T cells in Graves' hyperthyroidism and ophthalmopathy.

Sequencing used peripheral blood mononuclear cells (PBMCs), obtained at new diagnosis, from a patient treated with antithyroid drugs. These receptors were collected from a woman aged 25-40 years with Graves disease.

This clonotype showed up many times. The CDR3 reads CASSLVQSTYEQYF. CDR3 in DNA: TGTGCCAGCAGCTTAGTGCAATCCACCTACGAGCAGTACTTC. This chain joins TRBV11-2 and TRBJ2-7; D remains ambiguous. V lost 1 base and J lost 2, with 9 bases in between. The CDR3 loop spans 14 amino acids. The germline CDR1 and CDR2 sequences are SGHAT and FQNNGV.

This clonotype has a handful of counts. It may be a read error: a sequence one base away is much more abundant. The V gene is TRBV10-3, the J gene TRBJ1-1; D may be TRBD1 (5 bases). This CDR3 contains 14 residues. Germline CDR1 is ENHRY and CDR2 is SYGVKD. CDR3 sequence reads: CAISESGGRSEASF. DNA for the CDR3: TGTGCCATCAGTGAGTCTGGGGGTAGGAGTGAAGCTTCCTTT.

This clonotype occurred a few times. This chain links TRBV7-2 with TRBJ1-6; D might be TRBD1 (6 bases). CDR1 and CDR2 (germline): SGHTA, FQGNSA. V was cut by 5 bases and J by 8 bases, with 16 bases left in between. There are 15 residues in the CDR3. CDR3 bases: TGTGCCAGCAGCACCCGACAGGCAGGGGATTCACCCCTCCACTTT. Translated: CASSTRQAGDSPLHF.

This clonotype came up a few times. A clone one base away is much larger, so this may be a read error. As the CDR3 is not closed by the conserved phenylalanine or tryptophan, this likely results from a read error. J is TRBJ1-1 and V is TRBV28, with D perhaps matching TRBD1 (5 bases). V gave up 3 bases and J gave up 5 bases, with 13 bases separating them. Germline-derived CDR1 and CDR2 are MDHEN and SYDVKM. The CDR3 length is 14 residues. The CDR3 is CASSLFRERTEAFL. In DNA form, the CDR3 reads TGTGCCAGCAGTTTGTTCAGGGAGAGGACTGAAGCTTTCCTT.

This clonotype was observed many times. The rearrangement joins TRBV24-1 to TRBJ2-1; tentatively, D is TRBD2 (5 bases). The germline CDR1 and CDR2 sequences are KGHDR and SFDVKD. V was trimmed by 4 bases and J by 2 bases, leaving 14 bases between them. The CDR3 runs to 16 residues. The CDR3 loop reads CATSDSGLLAYNEQFF. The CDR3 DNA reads TGTGCCACCAGTGACTCCGGACTGTTAGCCTACAATGAGCAGTTCTTC.

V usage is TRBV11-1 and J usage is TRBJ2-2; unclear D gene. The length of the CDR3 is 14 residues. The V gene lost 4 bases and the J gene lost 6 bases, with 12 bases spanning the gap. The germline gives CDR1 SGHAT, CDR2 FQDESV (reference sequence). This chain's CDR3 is CASSSRPVAGELFF. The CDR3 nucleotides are TGTGCCAGCAGCTCGCGACCGGTGGCCGGGGAGCTGTTTTTT.